In this sample, the clone carrying this TCR beta chain turned up once. Every donor, a Caucasian adult, lived in Nashville, Tennessee. TCRdb's table, derived via immunoSEQ multiplex PCR, lists solely in-frame clones and lacks some. Found here are about 680,000 clones, around 73% of them singletons; the top ten hold under 2%. This sample stems from a study of shared clonotypes between healthy human individuals. V was cut by 0 bases and J by 5 bases, with 8 bases left in between. Germline assignment: CDR1 MNHNS and CDR2 SASEGT. The CDR3 contains 13 residues. Sequencing input: memory CD4+ T cells sorted from blood. Noted subset: CD45RA-negative fraction. This TCR came from a woman under 40 in good health. J is TRBJ2-7 and V is TRBV6-1, with TRBD2 as a possible D gene (5 bases). CDR3 DNA sequence: TGTGCCAGCAGTGAAGCGCGAGGGAACGAGCAGTACTTC. Translated: CASSEARGNEQYF.